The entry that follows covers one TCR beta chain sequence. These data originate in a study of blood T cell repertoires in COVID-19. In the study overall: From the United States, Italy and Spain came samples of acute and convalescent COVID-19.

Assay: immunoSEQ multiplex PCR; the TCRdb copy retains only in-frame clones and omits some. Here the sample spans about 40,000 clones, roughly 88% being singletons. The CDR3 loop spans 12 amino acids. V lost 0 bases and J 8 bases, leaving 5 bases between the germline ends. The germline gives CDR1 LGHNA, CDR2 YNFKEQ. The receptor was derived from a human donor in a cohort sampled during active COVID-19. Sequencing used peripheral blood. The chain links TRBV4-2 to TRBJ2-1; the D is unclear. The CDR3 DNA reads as TGTGCCAGCAGCCAAGAATTCTATGAGCAGTTCTTC. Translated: CASSQEFYEQFF.